Each of the 17 T cell receptor beta chains below was sequenced from the same sample in a study of siplizumab effects on memory and regulatory T cells. Libraries were prepared by immunoSEQ multiplex PCR; TCRdb keeps only in-frame clonotypes and omits some of them. This sample has tens of thousands of clones, with about 87% found just once. The sequenced material came from Tregs sorted from blood. The origin of the receptors is a human donor in good health.

Here the CDR3 reads CASNTYREGTDTQYF. The CDR3 DNA reads as TGTGCCAGCAACACGTACAGGGAGGGGACAGATACGCAGTATTTT. The gene calls are TRBV7-8 and TRBJ2-3, with D possibly being TRBD2 (7 bases). This CDR3 has 15 amino acids. Per the germline V gene, CDR1 is SGHVS and CDR2 is FQNEAQ. Trimming took off 7 bases at V and 3 bases at J, with 17 bases between the two ends.

The chain links TRBV11-3 to TRBJ2-1, with D perhaps TRBD1 or TRBD2 (5 bases each). Germline V gene data show CDR1 as SGHNT and CDR2 as YENEEA. The CDR3 totals 15 residues. V lost 5 bases and J 5 bases, leaving 16 bases between the germline ends. CDR3 sequence: CASSPSAGTNNEQFF. Here the CDR3 DNA reads TGTGCCAGCAGCCCATCGGCAGGGACGAACAATGAGCAGTTCTTC.

This sequence joins TRBV5-1 and TRBJ1-2; 7 bases are a match to TRBD1. The CDR3 is 15 amino acids. From germline, CDR1 is SGHRS and CDR2 YFSETQ. J lost 7 bases, V lost 4 bases, and 13 bases had no gene match. CDR3 sequence: CASSEGTVSGSGYTF. CDR3 DNA sequence: TGCGCCAGCAGCGAGGGGACAGTGAGTGGGAGTGGCTACACCTTC.

The rearrangement joins TRBV7-9 to TRBJ2-1; 8 nucleotides line up with TRBD2. The CDR3 sequence is 15 residues long. Per germline, CDR1 SEHNR and CDR2 FQNEAQ (reference sequence). V shed 7 bases and J 3 bases; nucleotides not matched to a gene: 8. CDR3 sequence: CASIWLAGSYNEQFF. The CDR3 DNA reads as TGTGCCAGCATCTGGCTAGCGGGCAGCTACAATGAGCAGTTCTTC.

V and J are TRBV10-2 and TRBJ2-7, with TRBD2 identical over 9 bases. The CDR3 consists of 13 residues. In germline, CDR1 is WSHSY, CDR2 SAAADI. The J segment lost 0 bases and the V segment lost 10 bases, leaving 4 bases of the junction unmatched. The CDR3 coding sequence is TGCGCCACCCGTAGCGGGAGCTCCTACGAGCAGTACTTC. Its translation is CATRSGSSYEQYF.

This clone was counted only a few times. This chain uses TRBV5-1 with TRBJ2-5; D perhaps matches TRBD2 (5 bases). CDR1 is SGHRS and CDR2 is YFSETQ in the germline V gene. The CDR3 extends over 15 amino acids. V shed 0 bases and J shed 4 bases, with 13 bases lying between them. The chain's CDR3 is CASSLGGFAGETQYF. In nucleotides, the CDR3 is TGCGCCAGCAGCTTGGGAGGGTTTGCGGGAGAGACCCAGTACTTC.

The chain uses TRBV20-1 and TRBJ2-1; D remains unclear. CDR3 length: 10 residues. Germline V lookup: CDR1 DFQATT, CDR2 SNEGSKA (reference sequence). Deletions cut 6 bases from V and 7 bases from J, with 7 bases between. The CDR3 is CSASRNEQFF. CDR3 nucleotide sequence: TGCAGTGCCTCTAGAAATGAGCAGTTCTTC.

Remarks on this clone: The junction departs from the called germline gene at one end, perhaps through a read error. The rearrangement links TRBV27 to TRBJ1-1, with 7 bases lining up with TRBD1. CDR3 size: 17 residues. CDR1 is MNHEY and CDR2 is SMNVEV in the germline V gene (reference sequence). The CDR3 loop reads CASRVSPMTGMKTEAFF. DNA for the CDR3: TGTGCCAGCAGAGTATCACCCATGACAGGGATGAAGACTGAAGCTTTCTTT.

This chain links TRBV7-7 with TRBJ2-3; TRBD1 matches 7 bases. The CDR3 sequence is 13 residues long. Germline CDR1 is SSHAT and CDR2 is FNYEAQ (reference sequence). CDR3 region: CAGPTGCVDTQYF. The DNA of the CDR3 is TGTGCTGGACCGACAGGGTGCGTGGATACGCAGTATTTT.

The chain links TRBV5-1 to TRBJ1-3; D is ambiguous. Germline values: CDR1 SGHRS, CDR2 YFSETQ. V lost 0 bases and J 0 bases, leaving 7 bases between the germline ends. The CDR3 spans 15 residues. The CDR3 is CASSLAGSSGNTIYF. Written as DNA, the CDR3 is TGCGCCAGCAGCTTGGCCGGTAGCTCTGGAAACACCATATATTTT.

The chain is built from TRBV6-1 and TRBJ2-7, with D possibly being TRBD2 (6 bases). Trimming cost V 6 bases and J 2 bases, with 14 bases left between them. Germline loops: CDR1 MNHNS, CDR2 SASEGT. The CDR3 totals 14 residues. CDR3 DNA sequence: TGTGCCAGCAGATCCGGGACTCACACCTACGAGCAGTACTTC. Translating it yields CASRSGTHTYEQYF.

This clone was observed a single time. The chain couples TRBV5-1 to TRBJ1-1; D remains unclear. Trimming took off 2 bases at V and 4 bases at J, with 15 bases between the two ends. Germline V gene lookup returns CDR1 SGHRS and CDR2 YFSETQ. There are 15 residues in the CDR3. DNA for the CDR3: TGCGCCAGCAGCTTCGGGTACGGGATTGGCACTGAAGCTTTCTTT. As protein: CASSFGYGIGTEAFF.

The rearrangement links TRBV4-2 to TRBJ1-2, with TRBD1 matching over 7 bases. V shed 4 bases, J shed 4 bases, and the junction held 9 bases outside the gene matches. Germline V gene data show CDR1 as LGHNA and CDR2 as YNFKEQ. The CDR3 sequence is 15 residues long. This CDR3 is CASSPGDRLIYGYTF. The CDR3 nucleotides read TGTGCCAGCAGCCCAGGGGACAGATTGATCTATGGCTACACCTTC.

The rearrangement joins TRBV11-3 to TRBJ2-7; 7 bases are a match to TRBD1. Germline loops: CDR1 SGHNT, CDR2 YENEEA. CDR3 size: 12 residues. The trim removed 7 bases at V and 4 bases at J, leaving 4 bases unmatched. DNA of the CDR3: TGTGCCAGCAATAACAGGGGTTACGAGCAGTACTTC. As protein: CASNNRGYEQYF. Combining the CDR3 with reference TRBV11-3 and TRBJ2-7 gives the whole variable domain EAGVVQSPRYKIIEKKQPVAFWCNPISGHNTLYWYLQNLGQGPELLIRYENEEAVDDSQLPKDRFSAERLKGVDSTLKIQPAELGDSAVYLCASNNRGYEQYFGPGTRLTVT.

V is TRBV11-3 and J is TRBJ2-7, with 8 bases that match TRBD1. V trimming: 4 bases; J trimming: 4 bases; junction bases outside the gene matches: 12. The CDR3 consists of 16 residues. Germline V gives CDR1 SGHNT, CDR2 YENEEA. The CDR3 region has the DNA TGTGCCAGCAGCTCTGGTGGGGGGACAGGCGGTTACGAGCAGTACTTC. The encoded protein is CASSSGGGTGGYEQYF. The whole variable domain, remainder taken from reference TRBV11-3 and TRBJ2-7, is EAGVVQSPRYKIIEKKQPVAFWCNPISGHNTLYWYLQNLGQGPELLIRYENEEAVDDSQLPKDRFSAERLKGVDSTLKIQPAELGDSAVYLCASSSGGGTGGYEQYFGPGTRLTVT.

The table lists this clone with a count of one. The rearrangement uses TRBV2 and TRBJ2-2, with 9 bases aligning to TRBD1. J was trimmed by 5 bases and V by 7 bases; bases with no gene match: 5. The CDR3 extends over 14 amino acids. Germline V gene sequence: CDR1 SNHLY, CDR2 FYNNEI. CDR3 DNA: TGTGCCAGCAAGAGGACAGGGGAAACCGGGGAGCTGTTTTTT. Amino acid sequence: CASKRTGETGELFF.

The chain has TRBV29-1 and TRBJ2-2; 8 nucleotides line up with TRBD1. This CDR3 region has 15 residues. Germline trimming cut 7 bases from V and 3 bases from J; bases unmatched to any gene: 10. Germline CDR1 and CDR2: SQVTM and ANQGSEA. This CDR3 is CSAETTGGYTGELFF. DNA for the CDR3: TGCAGCGCAGAGACCACAGGGGGTTACACCGGGGAGCTGTTTTTT.